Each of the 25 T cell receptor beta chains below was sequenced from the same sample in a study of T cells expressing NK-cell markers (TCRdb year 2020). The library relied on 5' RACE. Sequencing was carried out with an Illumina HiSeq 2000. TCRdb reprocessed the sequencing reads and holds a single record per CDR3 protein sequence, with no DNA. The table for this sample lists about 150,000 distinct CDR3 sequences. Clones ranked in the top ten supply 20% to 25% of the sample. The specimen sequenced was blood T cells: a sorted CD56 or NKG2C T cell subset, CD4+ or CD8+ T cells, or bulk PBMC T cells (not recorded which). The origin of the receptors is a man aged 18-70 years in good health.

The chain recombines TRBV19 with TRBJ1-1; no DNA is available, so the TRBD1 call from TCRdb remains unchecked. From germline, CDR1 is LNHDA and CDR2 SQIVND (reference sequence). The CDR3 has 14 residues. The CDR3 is CASSVTDGAPEAFF. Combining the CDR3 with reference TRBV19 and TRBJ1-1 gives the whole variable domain DGGITQSPKYLFRKEGQNVTLSCEQNLNHDAMYWYRQDPGQGLRLIYYSQIVNDFQKGDIAEGYSVSREKKESFPLTVTSAQKNPTAFYLCASSVTDGAPEAFFGQGTRLTVV.

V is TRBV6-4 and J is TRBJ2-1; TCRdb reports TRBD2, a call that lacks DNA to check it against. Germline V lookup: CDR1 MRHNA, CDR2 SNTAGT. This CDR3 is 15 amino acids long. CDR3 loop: CASSVEPSRNTEQFF.

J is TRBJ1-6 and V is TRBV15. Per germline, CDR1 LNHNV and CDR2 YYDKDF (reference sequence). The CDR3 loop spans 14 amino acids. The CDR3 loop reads CATSRGNYNSPLHF.

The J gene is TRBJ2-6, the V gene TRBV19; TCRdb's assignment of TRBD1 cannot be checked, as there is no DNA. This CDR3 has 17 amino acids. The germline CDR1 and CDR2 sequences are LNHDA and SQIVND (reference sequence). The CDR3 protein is CASSGTGDASGANVLTF.

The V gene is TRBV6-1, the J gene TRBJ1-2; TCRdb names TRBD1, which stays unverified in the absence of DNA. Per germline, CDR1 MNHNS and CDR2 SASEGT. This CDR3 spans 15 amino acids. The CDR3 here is CASSEGREGAFGYTF.

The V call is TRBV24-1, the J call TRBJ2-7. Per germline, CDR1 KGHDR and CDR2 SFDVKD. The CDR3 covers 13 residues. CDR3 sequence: CATSDLASYEQYF.

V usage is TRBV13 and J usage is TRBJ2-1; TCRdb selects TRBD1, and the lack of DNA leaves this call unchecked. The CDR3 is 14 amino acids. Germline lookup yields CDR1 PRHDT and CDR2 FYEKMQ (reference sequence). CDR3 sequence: CASSTHRGFNEQFF.

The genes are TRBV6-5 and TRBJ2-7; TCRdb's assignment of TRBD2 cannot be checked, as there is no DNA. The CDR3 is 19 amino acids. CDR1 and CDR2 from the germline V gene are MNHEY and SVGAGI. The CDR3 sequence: CASSYSGIWTSGRAYEQYF.

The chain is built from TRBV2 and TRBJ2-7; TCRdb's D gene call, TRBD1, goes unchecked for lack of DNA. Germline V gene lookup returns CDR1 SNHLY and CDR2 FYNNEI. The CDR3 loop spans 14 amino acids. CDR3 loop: CASRGAGAGYEQYF.

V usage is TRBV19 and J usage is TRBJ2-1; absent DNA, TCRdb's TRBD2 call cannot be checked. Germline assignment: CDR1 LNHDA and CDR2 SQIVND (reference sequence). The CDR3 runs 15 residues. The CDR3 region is CASSPGLTSYNEQFF.

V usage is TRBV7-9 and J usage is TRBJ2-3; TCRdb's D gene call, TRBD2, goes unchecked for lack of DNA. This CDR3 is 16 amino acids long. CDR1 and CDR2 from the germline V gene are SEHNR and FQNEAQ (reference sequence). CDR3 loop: CASIGLAGYNTDTQYF.

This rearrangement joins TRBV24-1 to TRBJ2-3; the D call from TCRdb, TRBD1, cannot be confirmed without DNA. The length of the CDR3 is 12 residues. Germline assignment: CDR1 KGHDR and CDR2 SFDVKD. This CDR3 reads CATSDLAGTQYF.

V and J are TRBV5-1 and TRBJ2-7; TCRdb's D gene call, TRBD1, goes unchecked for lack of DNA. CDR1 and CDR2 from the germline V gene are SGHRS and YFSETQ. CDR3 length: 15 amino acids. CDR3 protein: CASSLQGELSYEQYF.

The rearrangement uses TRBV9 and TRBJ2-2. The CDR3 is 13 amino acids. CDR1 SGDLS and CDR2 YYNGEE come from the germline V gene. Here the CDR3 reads CASSTDYTGELFF.

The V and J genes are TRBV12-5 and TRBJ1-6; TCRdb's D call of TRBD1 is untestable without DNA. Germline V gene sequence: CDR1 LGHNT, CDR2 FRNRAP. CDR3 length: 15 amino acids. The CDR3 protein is CASGIQENYNSPLHF.

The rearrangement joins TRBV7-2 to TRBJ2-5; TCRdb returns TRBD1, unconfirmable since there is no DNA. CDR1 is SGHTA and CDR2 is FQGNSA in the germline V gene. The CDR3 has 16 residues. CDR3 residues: CASSPRQGSVQETQYF. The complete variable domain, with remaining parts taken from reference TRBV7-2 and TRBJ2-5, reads GAGVSQSPSNKVTEKGKDVELRCDPISGHTALYWYRQSLGQGLEFLIYFQGNSAPDKSGLPSDRFSAERTGGSVSTLTIQRTQQEDSAVYLCASSPRQGSVQETQYFGPGTRLLVL.

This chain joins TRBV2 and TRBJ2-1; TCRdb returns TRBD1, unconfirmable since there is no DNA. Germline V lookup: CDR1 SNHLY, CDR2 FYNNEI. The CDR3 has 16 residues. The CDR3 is CASSEGPRGTFNEQFF.

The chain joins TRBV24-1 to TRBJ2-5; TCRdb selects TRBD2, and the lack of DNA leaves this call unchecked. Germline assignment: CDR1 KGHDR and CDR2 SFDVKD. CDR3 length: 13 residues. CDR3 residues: CATSDDLRETQYF.

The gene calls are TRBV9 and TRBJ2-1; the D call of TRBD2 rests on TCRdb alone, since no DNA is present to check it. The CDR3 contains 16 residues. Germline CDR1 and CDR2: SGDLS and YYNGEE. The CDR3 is CASSVFLAGVVNEQFF.

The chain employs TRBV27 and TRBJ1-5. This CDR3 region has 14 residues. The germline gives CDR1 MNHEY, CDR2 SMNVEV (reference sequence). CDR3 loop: CASSFGTDNQPQHF.

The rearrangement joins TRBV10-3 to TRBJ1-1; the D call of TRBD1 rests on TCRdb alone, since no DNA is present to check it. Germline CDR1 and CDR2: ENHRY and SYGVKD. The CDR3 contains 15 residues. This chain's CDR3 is CAILRQGVYGTEAFF.

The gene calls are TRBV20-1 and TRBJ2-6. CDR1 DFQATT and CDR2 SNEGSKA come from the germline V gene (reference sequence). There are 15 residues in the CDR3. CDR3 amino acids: CSARASGTGANVLTF.

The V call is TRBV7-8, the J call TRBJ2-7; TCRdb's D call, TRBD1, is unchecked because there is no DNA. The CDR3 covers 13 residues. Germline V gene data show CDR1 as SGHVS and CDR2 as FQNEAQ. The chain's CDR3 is CASSLGFRGEQYF.

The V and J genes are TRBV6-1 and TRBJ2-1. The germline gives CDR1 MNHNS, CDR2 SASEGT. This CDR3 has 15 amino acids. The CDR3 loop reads CASSARGSSYNEQFF.

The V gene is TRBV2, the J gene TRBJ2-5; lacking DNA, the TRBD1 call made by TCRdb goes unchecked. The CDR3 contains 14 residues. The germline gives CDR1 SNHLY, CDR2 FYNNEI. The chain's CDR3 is CATTTGGYQETQYF.